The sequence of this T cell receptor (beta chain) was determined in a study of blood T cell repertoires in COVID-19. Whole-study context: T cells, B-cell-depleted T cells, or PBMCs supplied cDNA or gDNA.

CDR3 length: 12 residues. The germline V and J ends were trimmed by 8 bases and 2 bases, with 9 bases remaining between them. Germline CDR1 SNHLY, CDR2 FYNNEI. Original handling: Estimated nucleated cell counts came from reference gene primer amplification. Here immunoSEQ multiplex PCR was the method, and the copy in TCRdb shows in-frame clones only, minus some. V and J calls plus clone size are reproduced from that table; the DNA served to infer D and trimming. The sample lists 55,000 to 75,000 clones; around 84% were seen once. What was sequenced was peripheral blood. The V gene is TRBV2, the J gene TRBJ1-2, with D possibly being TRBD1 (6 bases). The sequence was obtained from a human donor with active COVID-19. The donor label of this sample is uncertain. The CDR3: CASGQSNYGYTF. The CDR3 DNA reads TGTGCCAGCGGACAGAGCAACTATGGCTACACCTTC.